By its share, the clone carrying this TCR beta chain is medium-sized. Antigen unknown. Primers included in the PCR were 60 Vbeta and 13 Jbeta primers. Profiling relied on immunoSEQ multiplex PCR, and the TCRdb table lists in-frame clones only, not all of them. The sample holds approximately 87,000 clones; about 76% are singletons and the top ten take approximately 4.2%. The sample originates from a study of cytomegalovirus exposure and HLA in healthy donors. The wider study: The early release's HLA-typed donors yielded some 85 million unique TCRs. Study outcomes and limitations: A later analysis reportedly found fewer N-insertions in an Asian-associated ancestry cluster than the roughly 670-donor mean. Later analysis suggested links between common viral pathogens and several top significant clusters.

Germline CDR1 reads MNHEY; CDR2 reads SMNVEV (reference sequence). CDR3 length: 14 residues. J gave up 7 bases and V 2 bases, and 6 bases lay outside the gene matches. Sequenced sample: PBMCs. This TCR was sampled from a woman aged 70 to 79 in good health and CMV-seropositive. The V gene is TRBV27, the J gene TRBJ2-7; 9 bases are shared with TRBD2. The CDR3 DNA is TGTGCCAGCAGTTTAGCGGGAGGGCCTTGGGAGCAGTACTTC. The encoded protein is CASSLAGGPWEQYF.